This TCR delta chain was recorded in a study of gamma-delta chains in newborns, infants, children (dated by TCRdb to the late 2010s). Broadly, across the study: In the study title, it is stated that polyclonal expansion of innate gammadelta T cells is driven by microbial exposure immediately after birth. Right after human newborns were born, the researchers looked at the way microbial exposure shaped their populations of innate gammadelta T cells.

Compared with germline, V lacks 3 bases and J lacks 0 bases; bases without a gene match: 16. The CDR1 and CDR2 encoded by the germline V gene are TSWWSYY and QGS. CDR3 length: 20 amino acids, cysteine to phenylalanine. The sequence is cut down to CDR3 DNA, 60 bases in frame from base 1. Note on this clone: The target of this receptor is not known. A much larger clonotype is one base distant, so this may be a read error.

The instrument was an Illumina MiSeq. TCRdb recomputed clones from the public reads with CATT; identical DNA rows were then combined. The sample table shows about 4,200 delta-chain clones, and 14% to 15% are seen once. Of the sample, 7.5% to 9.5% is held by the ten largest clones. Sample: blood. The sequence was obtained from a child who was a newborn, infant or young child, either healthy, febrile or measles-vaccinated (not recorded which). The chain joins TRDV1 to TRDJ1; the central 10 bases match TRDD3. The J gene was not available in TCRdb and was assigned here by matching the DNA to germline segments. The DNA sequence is TGTGCTCTTGGGGACCGGTCTCAGTACGGGGGGATACGGTACACCGATAAACTCATCTTT. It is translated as CALGDRSQYGGIRYTDKLIF.